This T cell receptor beta chain was profiled in a study of Ad26.COV2.S vaccination and SARS-CoV-2 variants. Study information: Each vaccinee took Ad26.COV2.S intramuscularly, once or twice 56 days apart.

Assay used: immunoSEQ multiplex PCR; TCRdb lists only in-frame clones, some missing. The sample includes about 400,000 clones, approximately 83% of them seen just once. The V end lost 11 bases, the J end lost 0 bases, and 10 bases lay between the germline ends. The CDR3 totals 13 residues. Germline V gene sequence: CDR1 LGHNT, CDR2 FRNRAP. Treatment noted: some 19 received Ad26.COV2.S at low or high dose, single or two shots; several received placebo; per-sample allocation not given. Sampling was performed 63 days after the first vaccine or placebo injection. General study findings and limits: Total responses of T cells may have been underestimated by the analyses of TCR breadth and depth.

This clone has a handful of counts. Its target is not known. The source material was peripheral blood, sampled in a trial of Ad26.COV2.S vaccine versus placebo. The chain employs TRBV12-5 and TRBJ2-2; a weak D match, TRBD1 (5 bases). The receptor's source is a person aged 18-65 years who received the Ad26.COV2.S COVID-19 vaccine or a placebo. This chain's CDR3 is CAGQGANTGELFF. In DNA form, the CDR3 reads TGTGCTGGCCAGGGCGCGAACACCGGGGAGCTGTTTTTT.